The 8 T cell receptor beta chains below come from one sample, sequenced in a study of cytomegalovirus exposure and HLA in healthy donors. The PCR ran on 60 Vbeta and 13 Jbeta primers. Method: immunoSEQ multiplex PCR; TCRdb's copy keeps in-frame clones and lacks some. The top ten clones hold roughly 1.9% of a sample with some 180,000 clones, around 75% of them seen once. Source material: PBMCs. Receptors originate from a woman aged 30 to 39 in good health and CMV-seronegative.

The rearrangement joins TRBV5-6 to TRBJ2-5, with 7 bases matching TRBD2. The DNA matches TRBJ2-7 better at its end, which makes the J call doubtful. CDR3 length: 16 amino acids. Germline V gene data show CDR1 as SGHDT and CDR2 as YYEEEE. CDR3 DNA sequence: TGTGCCAGCAGCGCGGGAGATGCGGACCGCGGGTTCGAGCAGTACTTC. Translation gives CASSAGDADRGFEQYF.

The rearrangement links TRBV6-1 to TRBJ1-1; 9 bases align to TRBD1. The V gene's germline CDR1 is MNHNS and CDR2 SASEGT. This CDR3 comprises 16 residues. Trimming at V came to 3 bases and at J to 4 bases, leaving 9 bases not matched to a gene. This CDR3 reads CASSDDVWTGATEAFF. CDR3 DNA: TGTGCCAGCAGTGACGACGTTTGGACAGGGGCCACTGAAGCTTTCTTT.

The chain recombines TRBV11-2 with TRBJ2-1; 14 bases fit TRBD2. The CDR3 covers 16 residues. With 5 bases clipped from V and 6 bases from J, the junction kept 6 bases outside the gene matches. Germline loops: CDR1 SGHAT, CDR2 FQNNGV. In DNA form, the CDR3 reads TGTGCCAGCAGCAGAGGGACTAGCGGGGGTAGCAATGAGCAGTTCTTC. Translated, it gives CASSRGTSGGSNEQFF.

The genes are TRBV27 and TRBJ2-1; no firm D call. Germline values: CDR1 MNHEY, CDR2 SMNVEV (reference sequence). The CDR3 loop spans 11 amino acids. The V end lost 7 bases, the J end lost 8 bases, and 9 bases lay between the germline ends. CDR3 residues: CASNFLDEQFF. CDR3 nucleotide sequence: TGTGCCAGCAATTTTCTCGATGAGCAGTTCTTC.

The V gene is TRBV27, the J gene TRBJ1-2; 9 bases agree with TRBD1. The CDR3 loop spans 16 amino acids. Germline V gene lookup returns CDR1 MNHEY and CDR2 SMNVEV (reference sequence). V gave up 2 bases and J gave up 5 bases; unmatched junction bases: 9. CDR3 in DNA: TGTGCCAGCAGTTTAAGCTTGACAGGGGGTTGGTATGGCTACACCTTC. Its translation: CASSLSLTGGWYGYTF.

This clone has only one observation. The chain carries TRBV11-2 and TRBJ1-2; the match to TRBD1 covers 9 bases. V gave up 5 bases and J gave up 6 bases; unmatched junction bases: 13. CDR1 and CDR2 (germline): SGHAT, FQNNGV. The CDR3 is made up of 16 amino acids. CDR3 nucleotides: TGTGCCAGCAGCAAAAGGACAGGGGCAAAGTTTGATGGCTACACCTTC. Amino acid sequence: CASSKRTGAKFDGYTF.

The V call is TRBV5-4, the J call TRBJ2-2; 10 nucleotides match TRBD1. CDR1 and CDR2 (germline): SGHNT, YYREEE (reference sequence). CDR3 length: 14 residues. Trimming at V came to 9 bases and at J to 0 bases, leaving 2 bases not matched to a gene. The CDR3 loop is CATGQGANTGELFF. Here the CDR3 DNA reads TGTGCCACCGGACAGGGGGCGAACACCGGGGAGCTGTTTTTT. Drawing the rest from reference TRBV5-4 and TRBJ2-2, the complete variable domain is ETGVTQSPTHLIKTRGQQVTLRCSSQSGHNTVSWYQQALGQGPQFIFQYYREEENGRGNFPPRFSGLQFPNYSSELNVNALELDDSALYLCATGQGANTGELFFGEGSRLTVL.

V is TRBV19 and J is TRBJ1-2; 7 positions match TRBD1. Germline V gene sequence: CDR1 LNHDA, CDR2 SQIVND (reference sequence). This CDR3 has 13 residues. The ends lost 5 bases at V and 8 bases at J; junction bases unmatched: 8. CDR3 sequence: CASSVQGTGGYTF. The CDR3 coding sequence is TGTGCCAGTAGTGTACAGGGGACCGGGGGCTACACCTTC.